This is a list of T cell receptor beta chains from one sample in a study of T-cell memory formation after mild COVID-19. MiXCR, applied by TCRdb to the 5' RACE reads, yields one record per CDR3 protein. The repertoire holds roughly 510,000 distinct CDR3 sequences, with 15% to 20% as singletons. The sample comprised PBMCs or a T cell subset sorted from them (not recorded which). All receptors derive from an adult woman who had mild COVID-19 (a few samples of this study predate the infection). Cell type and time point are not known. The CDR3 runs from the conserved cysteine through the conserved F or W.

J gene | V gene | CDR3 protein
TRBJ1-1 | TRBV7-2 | CASSSTGSNTEAFF
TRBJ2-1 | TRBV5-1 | CASSLDQAGEQFF
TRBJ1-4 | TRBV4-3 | CASSQDLPRAANEKLFF
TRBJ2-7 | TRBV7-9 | CASSRFLGSGSREQYF
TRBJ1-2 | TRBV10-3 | CAIMPGGGVDGYTF
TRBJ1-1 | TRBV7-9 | CASSLRTLGGEAFF
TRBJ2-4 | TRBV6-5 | CASSRARLLGGAKNIQYF
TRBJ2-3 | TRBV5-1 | CASSYYSADTQYF
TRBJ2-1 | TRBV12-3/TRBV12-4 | CASRKRERGGLLVGAGSYNEQFF
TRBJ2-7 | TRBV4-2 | CASRETGEGYEQYF
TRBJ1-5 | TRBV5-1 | CASSPGQGAYQPQHF
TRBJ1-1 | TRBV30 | CARYKETRNTEAFF
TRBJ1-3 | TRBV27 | CASSSSDPGRSISTIYF
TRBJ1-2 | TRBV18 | CASLILEGSSSYGYTF
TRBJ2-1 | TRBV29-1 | CSVEMETGMYEQFF
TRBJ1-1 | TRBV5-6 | CASSLFSGNTEAFF
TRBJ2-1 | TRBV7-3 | CASSSLAGGRNEQFF
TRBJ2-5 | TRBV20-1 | CSASAGPSGETQYF
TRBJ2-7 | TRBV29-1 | CSVLRQGSSYEQYF
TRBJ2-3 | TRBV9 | CASSGREVGTQYF
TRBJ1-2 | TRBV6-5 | CASSTYQGPYGYTF
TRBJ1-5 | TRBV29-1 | CSARTSNQPQHF
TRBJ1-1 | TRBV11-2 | CASSGGFNTEAFF
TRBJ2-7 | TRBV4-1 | CASSTSGVAGAYEQYF
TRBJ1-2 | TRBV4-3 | CASSQDLALSYGYTF
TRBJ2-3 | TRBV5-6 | CASIINRQGYVTQYF
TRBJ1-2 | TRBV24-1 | CATSDSGTGRYGYTF
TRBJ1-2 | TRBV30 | CAWTPGARGYTF
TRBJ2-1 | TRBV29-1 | CSVSLVYSYNEQFF
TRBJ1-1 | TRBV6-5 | CASSYEGANTEAFF
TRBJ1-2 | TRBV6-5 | CASSYQGLVGYTF
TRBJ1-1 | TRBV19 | CASIPGQGFTEAFF
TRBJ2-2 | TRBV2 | CASSEARVPGELFF
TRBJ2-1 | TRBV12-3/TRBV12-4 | CASSSSGTAHNEQFF
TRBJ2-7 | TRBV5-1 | CASRGGQSSYEQYF
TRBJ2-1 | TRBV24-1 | CATSVSGFSYNEQFF
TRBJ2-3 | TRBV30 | CAWIRTGGTTTDTQYF
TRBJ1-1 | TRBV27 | CASYLSGGNTEAFF
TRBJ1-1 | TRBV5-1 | CASSLTHRGVGTEAFF
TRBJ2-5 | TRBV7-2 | CASSGGTAETQYF
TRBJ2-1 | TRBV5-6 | CASSLGYGGRFVFF
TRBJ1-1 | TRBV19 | CASTYPLTGVSEAFF
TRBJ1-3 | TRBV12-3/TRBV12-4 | CASSLGSVLISGNTIYF
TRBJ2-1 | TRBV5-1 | CASSQGTGIYNEQFF
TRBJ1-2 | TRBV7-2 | CASSPGGQGRVGGYTF
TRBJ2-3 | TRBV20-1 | CSARDLAGSTDTQYF
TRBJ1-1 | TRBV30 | CAWSRTGPEAFF
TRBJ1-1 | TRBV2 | CASMSRVGNTEAFF
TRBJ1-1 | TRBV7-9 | CASSSTIEGRRTEAFF
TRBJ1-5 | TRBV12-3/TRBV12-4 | CASSKSNQPQHF
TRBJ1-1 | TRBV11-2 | CASTMGGVGTEAFF
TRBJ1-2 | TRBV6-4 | CASSRDGNNHAYGYTF
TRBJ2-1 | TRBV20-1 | CSAMGVKEQFF
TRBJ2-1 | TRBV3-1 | CASSLRDASGSEQFF
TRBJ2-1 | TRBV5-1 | CASSLVPGGSGNNEQFF
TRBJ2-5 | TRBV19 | CASSIQDGETQYF